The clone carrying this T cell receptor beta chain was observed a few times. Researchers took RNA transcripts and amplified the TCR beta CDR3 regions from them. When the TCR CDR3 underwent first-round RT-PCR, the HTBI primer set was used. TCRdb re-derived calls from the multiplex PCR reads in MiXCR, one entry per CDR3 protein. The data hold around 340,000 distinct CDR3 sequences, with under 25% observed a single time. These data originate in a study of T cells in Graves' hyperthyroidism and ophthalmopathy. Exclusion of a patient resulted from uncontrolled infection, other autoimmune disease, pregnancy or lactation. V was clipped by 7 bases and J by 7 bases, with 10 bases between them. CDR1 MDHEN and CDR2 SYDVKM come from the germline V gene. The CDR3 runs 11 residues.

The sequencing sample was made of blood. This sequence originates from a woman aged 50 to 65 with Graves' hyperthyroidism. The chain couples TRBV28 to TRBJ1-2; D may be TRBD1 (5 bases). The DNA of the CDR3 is TGTGCCAGCACTTCGGGGGTTGGCTACACCTTC. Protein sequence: CASTSGVGYTF.